Each of the 12 T cell receptor beta chains below was sequenced from the same sample in a study of technical replicates of blood from a handful of donors. Assay: immunoSEQ multiplex PCR; the TCRdb copy retains only in-frame clones and omits some. The table has about 83,000 clones, about 92% seen once. Sample: T cells isolated from PBMCs. The receptor set was obtained from a human donor in good health.

The rearrangement uses TRBV5-4 and TRBJ2-3, with TRBD2 identical over 12 bases. This CDR3 is 17 amino acids long. The V and J ends lost 0 bases and 2 bases, in that order; junction bases with no gene match: 4. The germline gives CDR1 SGHNT, CDR2 YYREEE (reference sequence). CDR3 amino acids: CASSLALAGGATDTQYF. CDR3 in DNA: TGTGCCAGCAGCTTGGCGCTAGCGGGGGGGGCCACAGATACGCAGTATTTT.

The chain carries TRBV10-2 and TRBJ2-7, with TRBD1 matching 9 bases. In germline, CDR1 is WSHSY, CDR2 SAAADI. The J segment lost 9 bases and the V segment lost 4 bases, leaving 7 bases of the junction unmatched. The CDR3 is 13 amino acids. CDR3 DNA: TGCGCCAGCAGTGGGAGGACAGGGGAAGGGCAGTACTTC. Encoded protein: CASSGRTGEGQYF.

The rearrangement uses TRBV11-2 and TRBJ1-2, with 7 nucleotides matching TRBD1. With V trimmed by 5 bases and J by 8 bases, 8 bases remained unmatched. The germline V gene has CDR1 SGHAT and CDR2 FQNNGV. This CDR3 is 13 amino acids long. Written as DNA, the CDR3 is TGTGCCAGCAGCACCACAGGGGAAGGGGGCTACACCTTC. Amino acid sequence: CASSTTGEGGYTF.

The J gene is TRBJ2-1, the V gene TRBV4-2, with a tentative D call TRBD2 (5 bases). This CDR3 is built from 14 residues. Germline assignment: CDR1 LGHNA and CDR2 YNFKEQ. The V end was cut by 5 bases, the J end by 4 bases, with 12 bases between. The CDR3 nucleotides read TGTGCCAGCAGCGGAGCGGTGATATACAATGAGCAGTTCTTC. Translating it yields CASSGAVIYNEQFF.

The CDR3 bases are TGTGCCAGCAGCTTAAGTTACTCCCGAGGGATGGGCAATGAGCAGTTCTTC. Its translation: CASSLSYSRGMGNEQFF. The rearrangement joins TRBV7-9 to TRBJ2-1; the D gene is possibly TRBD2 (5 bases). CDR1 SEHNR and CDR2 FQNEAQ come from the germline V gene (reference sequence). This CDR3 contains 17 residues. V dropped 2 bases and J dropped 6 bases, with 20 bases sitting between them. Full variable domain (rest looked up from reference TRBV7-9 and TRBJ2-1): DTGVSQNPRHKITKRGQNVTFRCDPISEHNRLYWYRQTLGQGPEFLTYFQNEAQLEKSRLLSDRFSAERPKGSFSTLEIQRTEQGDSAMYLCASSLSYSRGMGNEQFFGPGTRLTVL.

The chain has TRBV7-9 and TRBJ1-2; 7 nucleotides align to TRBD1. Germline CDR1 and CDR2: SEHNR and FQNEAQ (reference sequence). V was pared by 3 bases and J by 5 bases, with 15 bases of the junction left unmatched. This CDR3 is built from 17 residues. CDR3 residues: CASSFPFWTGSDYGYTF. As DNA, the CDR3 is TGTGCCAGCAGCTTTCCCTTTTGGACAGGCAGTGATTATGGCTACACCTTC. The full variable domain, rest sourced from reference TRBV7-9 and TRBJ1-2, is DTGVSQNPRHKITKRGQNVTFRCDPISEHNRLYWYRQTLGQGPEFLTYFQNEAQLEKSRLLSDRFSAERPKGSFSTLEIQRTEQGDSAMYLCASSFPFWTGSDYGYTFGSGTRLTVV.

The chain employs TRBV30 and TRBJ1-4, with D unclear. This CDR3 contains 14 residues. Germline V gives CDR1 GTSNPN, CDR2 SVGIG (reference sequence). Trimming shortened V by 2 bases and J by 0 bases, and 7 bases separated the two germline ends. In nucleotides, the CDR3 is TGTGCCTGGAGTTTTGGAGCAACTAATGAAAAACTGTTTTTT. The encoded protein is CAWSFGATNEKLFF.

This sequence joins TRBV7-2 and TRBJ1-4, with 7 bases fitting TRBD1. The CDR3 runs to 17 residues. After removal of 3 bases from V and 0 bases from J, the junction contained 7 bases not matched to a gene. Germline lookup yields CDR1 SGHTA and CDR2 FQGNSA. As DNA, the CDR3 is TGTGCCAGCAGCTTGAAGACAGGGTTTCCAACTAATGAAAAACTGTTTTTT. Amino acid sequence: CASSLKTGFPTNEKLFF.

V and J are TRBV25-1 and TRBJ2-3, with a tentative D call TRBD1 (5 bases). V gave up 8 bases and J gave up 2 bases, with 14 bases separating them. The CDR3 consists of 14 residues. Germline V gene data show CDR1 as MGHDK and CDR2 as SYGVNS. CDR3 region: CASGAAQPTDTQYF. CDR3 nucleotide sequence: TGTGCCAGCGGGGCGGCCCAGCCCACAGATACGCAGTATTTT. The full variable domain, completed using reference TRBV25-1 and TRBJ2-3, is EADIYQTPRYLVIGTGKKITLECSQTMGHDKMYWYQQDPGMELHLIHYSYGVNSTEKGDLSSESTVSRIRTEHFPLTLESARPSHTSQYLCASGAAQPTDTQYFGPGTRLTVL.

The rearrangement uses TRBV5-1 and TRBJ1-2; 9 nucleotides align to TRBD1. V shed 4 bases and J 6 bases; nucleotides not matched to a gene: 19. Germline loops: CDR1 SGHRS, CDR2 YFSETQ. This CDR3 contains 18 residues. CDR3 DNA: TGCGCCAGCAGCCTATACAGCTATAGGACAGGGGCGAACCATGGCTACACCTTC. The encoded protein is CASSLYSYRTGANHGYTF.

The V and J genes are TRBV19 and TRBJ1-1; 7 bases line up with TRBD1. J gave up 1 base and V 8 bases, and 10 bases lay outside the gene matches. The V gene's germline CDR1 is LNHDA and CDR2 SQIVND (reference sequence). There are 15 residues in the CDR3. As DNA, the CDR3 is TGTGCCAGTTCCGAGACAGGGTCCTCGAACACTGAAGCTTTCTTT. Translation: CASSETGSSNTEAFF.

The rearrangement uses TRBV6-4 and TRBJ2-3, with 11 bases matching TRBD2. The ends lost 3 bases at V and 0 bases at J; junction bases unmatched: 11. Per germline, CDR1 MRHNA and CDR2 SNTAGT. The CDR3 covers 19 residues. The CDR3 loop reads CASSESTSGGPTSTDTQYF. In nucleotides, the CDR3 is TGTGCCAGCAGTGAATCAACTAGCGGGGGACCTACTAGCACAGATACGCAGTATTTT.